The present entry profiles one TCR beta chain with its context. Its specific antigen is unknown. It has no much larger one-base neighbor in the sample; base qualities were not kept. Patients with a history of autoimmune disease or receiving systemic immunosuppression were excluded from the trial. Peripheral blood for TCR sequencing was collected from all dose cohorts at baseline, on cycle 4 day 1, and on cycle 7 day 1. Samples came from an open-label, multicenter, first-in-human phase I dose-escalation trial of ivuxolimab. The trial enrolled adults with locally advanced or metastatic head and neck squamous cell, hepatocellular, melanoma or renal cell carcinoma. Before TCR sequencing, CD4+ T cells and CD8+ T cells were sorted from peripheral blood as separate populations. The junction carries 15 bases between V and J, which are trimmed by 1 base and 5 bases respectively. As encoded in the germline V gene (reference sequence), CDR1 is MNHEY while CDR2 is SMNVEV. Its CDR3 holds 16 amino acids, cysteine through phenylalanine. The only DNA kept is the CDR3, 48 bases in frame from the first base.

This sample is part of a study of OX40 agonist ivuxolimab in advanced cancers. For context, the study as a whole: Ivuxolimab was a fully human IgG2 agonistic monoclonal antibody targeting the costimulatory receptor OX40 (CD134). Intravenous ivuxolimab was administered to patients every 2 weeks at six dose levels: 0.01, 0.1, 0.3, 1.5, 3 and 10 mg/kg. Among the 52 dose-escalation patients, about 19 had hepatocellular carcinoma, roughly 15 melanoma, 9 renal cell carcinoma and 9 head and neck cancer. The dose-escalation cohort was over 70% male with a mean age of about 65 years, ranging from roughly 20 to 80. Patients were allowed to have had prior anti-PD-1, anti-PD-L1 or anti-CTLA-4 therapy, and 30% to 40% of the dose-escalation patients had previously received checkpoint inhibitors. Partial responses were achieved by three dose-escalation patients, of whom one had hepatocellular carcinoma and two had cutaneous melanoma. Peripheral TCRbeta sequencing was intended to test whether TCR sequence diversity was altered and clonal T-cell expansion was caused by ivuxolimab. The paper covers the monotherapy dose-escalation part of the phase I ivuxolimab trial, which included N ≈ 57 patients.

To sequence the TCRbeta CDR3 region, genomic DNA was isolated from the sorted cells. TCRbeta CDR3 regions were sequenced using the immunoSEQ Assay. Imported from immuneACCESS, the table was reduced by TCRdb to in-frame sequences with V and J called. These copies leave out some clones; in studies compared against another copy, an unresolved V gene accounts for under half, and the cause of the remainder is not known. The sample yields approximately 47,000 clones; about 88% were counted once. Less than 9.5% of the sample comes from the top ten. The full study reports these points: The antigen specificity of the peripheral T cells that underwent clonal expansion was not determined. At doses from 0.1 to 3.0 mg/kg, clonal expansion was seen in both CD4+ and CD8+ blood T cells between baseline and week 6. In the 0.1-3.0 mg/kg groups, partial responders had among the lowest normalized peripheral clonal expansion, particularly in CD8+ T cells. Low levels of normalized T-cell clonal expansion were also seen in some nonresponding patients. After ivuxolimab, more expanded clones were found on average in CD8+ T cells than in CD4+ T cells.

The sequence links TRBV27 to TRBJ1-5, with the identity of the D gene unclear. The sequence came from an adult with an advanced solid tumor such as melanoma, head and neck, liver or kidney cancer. The specimen was CD4+ or CD8+ T cells sorted from blood, collected in a trial of the OX40 agonist ivuxolimab. CDR3 loop: CASSLYPDPRDQPQHF. The nucleotides are TGTGCCAGCAGTTTATACCCCGACCCCCGGGATCAGCCCCAGCATTTT.